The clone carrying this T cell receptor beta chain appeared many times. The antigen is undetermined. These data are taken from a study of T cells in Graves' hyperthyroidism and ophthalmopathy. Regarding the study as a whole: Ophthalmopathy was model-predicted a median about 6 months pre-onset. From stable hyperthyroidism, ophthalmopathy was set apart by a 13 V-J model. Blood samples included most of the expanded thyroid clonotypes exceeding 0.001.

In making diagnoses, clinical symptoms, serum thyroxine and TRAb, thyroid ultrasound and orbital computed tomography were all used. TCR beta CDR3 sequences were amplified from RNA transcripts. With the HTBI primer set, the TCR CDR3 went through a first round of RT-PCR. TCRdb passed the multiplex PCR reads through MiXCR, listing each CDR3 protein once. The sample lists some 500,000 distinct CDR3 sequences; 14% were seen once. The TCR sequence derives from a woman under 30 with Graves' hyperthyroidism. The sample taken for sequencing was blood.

The CDR3 DNA reads as TGTGCCAGCAGCTTGAACAGGGGGCAATCGGGAGGCTACACCTTC. Encoded protein: CASSLNRGQSGGYTF. The chain employs TRBV7-2 and TRBJ1-2; 9 nucleotides align to TRBD1. From germline, CDR1 is SGHTA and CDR2 FQGNSA. Unmatched junction bases numbered 10, after V lost 3 bases and J lost 8 bases. There are 15 residues in the CDR3.